This paragraph covers one T cell receptor (beta chain) sequence. Its antigen is unknown. This CDR3 is 16 amino acids long. This entry is derived from a study of OX40 agonist ivuxolimab in advanced cancers. Overall study: Each patient was given ivuxolimab into a vein every 2 weeks, at 0.01 to 10 mg/kg. Partial responses were achieved by three patients: one hepatocellular carcinoma, two cutaneous melanoma. General study findings and limits: Also showing low normalized T-cell clonal expansion were some of the nonresponders. The expanded peripheral T cells' antigen specificity was not determined.

The method was immunoSEQ multiplex PCR; TCRdb's version includes in-frame clones alone and lacks a portion of them. The table has roughly 39,000 clones, more than 70% seen once. This clonotype was sampled from an adult with an advanced solid tumor such as melanoma, head and neck, liver or kidney cancer. The chain recombines TRBV21-1 with TRBJ2-1; TRBD1, the table's D call, lacks a check against the DNA. TRBV21-1 corresponds to a pseudogene. Here the sequenced sample was CD4+ or CD8+ T cells sorted from blood, taken in a trial of the OX40 agonist ivuxolimab. The CDR3 DNA sequence: TGTGCCAGCAGCAAAGAGCACAGGGGTTCCTACAATGAGCAGTTCTTC. Translated, it gives CASSKEHRGSYNEQFF.